This TCR beta chain was captured by sequencing in a study of OX40 agonist ivuxolimab in advanced cancers. General study findings and limits: With doses of 0.1 to 3.0 mg/kg, CD4+ and CD8+ blood T cells had undergone clonal expansion by week 6. The investigators did not determine what antigen specificity the expanded peripheral T cells had.

The ends lost 5 bases at V and 7 bases at J; junction bases unmatched: 8. Germline CDR1 SEHNR, CDR2 FQNEAQ (reference sequence). The CDR3 totals 15 residues. Points on this clone: Its antigen is currently unknown.

Some clones are missing from TCRdb's copy, which holds only in-frame ones; the method was immunoSEQ multiplex PCR. The sample records 30,000 to 45,000 clones, about 87% being singletons. The starting material was CD4+ or CD8+ T cells sorted from blood, obtained in a trial of the OX40 agonist ivuxolimab. This clonotype was sampled from an adult with an advanced solid tumor such as melanoma, head and neck, liver or kidney cancer. V gene TRBV7-9 combines with J gene TRBJ2-1; TRBD2 agrees at 10 bases. The CDR3 spells CASSRASGRGNEQFF. The CDR3 coding sequence is TGTGCCAGCAGCCGAGCTAGCGGGAGAGGTAATGAGCAGTTCTTC.